A selection of T cell receptor beta chains follows, all from one sample in a study of T-cell reconstitution after alpha-beta-depleted transplantation in children. One entry per CDR3 protein, called by TCRdb with MiXCR from the PCR reads. The sample records about 580,000 distinct CDR3 sequences, 20% to 25% being singletons. The starting material was PBMCs, mostly from graft donor cells, obtained 360 days after TCRalphabeta/CD19-depleted stem cell transplant. These receptors were obtained from a boy younger than two who had a stem cell transplant for acute myeloid leukemia, so the T cells may come from the graft donor. CDR3s include the opening cysteine and the closing phenylalanine or tryptophan. D genes are given only for firm matches. Not all rows give a size; the values are once, few, many and, for expanded clones, a class.

v_gene	j_gene	d_gene	abundance	CDR3aa
TRBV7-2	TRBJ1-1	-	many	CASIKVFGAMNTEAFF
TRBV29-1	TRBJ1-2	-	few	CSVEEERGHTYGYTF
TRBV29-1	TRBJ1-3	TRBD1	-	CSAGGTSSGNTIYF
TRBV14	TRBJ1-1	TRBD1	many	CASSQAFGEGASEAFF
TRBV24-1	TRBJ2-7	TRBD1	once	CATSDLRDRGPYEQYF
TRBV30	TRBJ2-3	-	-	CAWRSDGNTDTQYF
TRBV7-3	TRBJ2-7	-	few	CASSLMAGPSYEQYF
TRBV9	TRBJ2-1	TRBD1	-	CASSGLPGQSSYNEQFF
TRBV20-1	TRBJ2-2	-	-	CSARPTGINTGELFF
TRBV12-3/TRBV12-4	TRBJ2-1	-	few	CASVPPGTPWNEQFF
TRBV10-3	TRBJ1-2	-	few	CAIKGGIHGYTF
TRBV4-3	TRBJ1-1	-	-	CASSQDQGASIIGTEAFF
TRBV5-5	TRBJ2-1	-	few	CASSPPGGRIYNEQFF
TRBV6-5	TRBJ2-3	-	many	CASSYSRLRGEVTDTQYF
TRBV28	TRBJ2-3	-	-	CASRKQGRFTDTQYF
TRBV19	TRBJ2-7	TRBD1	-	CASSTGAWTGSSYEQYF
TRBV7-2	TRBJ2-1	-	-	CASSLTGLSSYNEQFF
TRBV12-3/TRBV12-4	TRBJ2-5	-	few	CASSPLDETQYF
TRBV29-1	TRBJ2-3	-	-	CSVGRLGGATDTQYF
TRBV20-1	TRBJ2-2	-	many	CSASAGARGTGELFF
TRBV20-1	TRBJ2-5	TRBD1	-	CSELGQGGTQYF
TRBV19	TRBJ2-3	-	few	CASSDRGQEIDTQYF
TRBV4-3	TRBJ2-3	TRBD2	-	CASSRGASGGADTQYF
TRBV20-1	TRBJ2-4	-	many	CSAVEGSLAKNIQYF
TRBV6-5	TRBJ1-1	TRBD1	few	CASSYSLPTGSDVNTEAFF
TRBV7-2	TRBJ2-5	-	few	CASFPRRGGGAWETQYF
TRBV7-9	TRBJ1-1	-	-	CASSHSYSTEAFF